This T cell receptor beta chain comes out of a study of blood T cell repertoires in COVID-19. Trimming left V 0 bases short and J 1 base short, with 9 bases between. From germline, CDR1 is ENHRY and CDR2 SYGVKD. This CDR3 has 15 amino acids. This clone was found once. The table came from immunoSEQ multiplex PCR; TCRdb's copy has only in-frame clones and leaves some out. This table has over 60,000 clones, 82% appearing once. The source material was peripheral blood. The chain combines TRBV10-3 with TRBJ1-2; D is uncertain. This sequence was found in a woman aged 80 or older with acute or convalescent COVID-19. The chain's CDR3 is CAISESLAINYGYTF. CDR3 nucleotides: TGTGCCATCAGTGAGTCCCTGGCCATTAACTATGGCTACACCTTC.